What follows are 3 T cell receptor beta chains derived from one specimen sequenced in a study of blood T cell repertoires in COVID-19. Sequencing used immunoSEQ multiplex PCR; TCRdb keeps in-frame clones, though not all of them. The table includes about 200,000 clones, under 90% detected once. The specimen was peripheral blood. Source of these receptors: an elderly man with acute or convalescent COVID-19.

The chain recombines TRBV10-3 with TRBJ2-1, with D perhaps matching TRBD2 (6 bases). CDR1 and CDR2 from the germline V gene are ENHRY and SYGVKD. There are 15 residues in the CDR3. Trimming cost V 4 bases and J 3 bases, with 13 bases left between them. The CDR3 region is CAISGASEGYNEQFF. The CDR3, as DNA: TGTGCCATCAGTGGGGCTAGCGAAGGCTACAATGAGCAGTTCTTC.

The chain carries TRBV24-1 and TRBJ1-1, with D maybe TRBD1 (5 bases). V gave up 5 bases and J gave up 4 bases, with 16 bases separating them. The germline V gene encodes CDR1 KGHDR and CDR2 SFDVKD. The CDR3 is 15 residues long. The CDR3 here is CATSGHSAGGTEAFF. The DNA of the CDR3 is TGTGCCACCAGTGGACATTCTGCCGGGGGCACTGAAGCTTTCTTT.

The rearrangement uses TRBV21-1 and TRBJ2-7; TRBD2, as called in the table, went unchecked against the DNA. TRBV21-1 is a known pseudogene. The CDR3 is 12 amino acids. CDR3 DNA: TGTGCCAGAGGGCGGGAGGGCTACGAGCAGTACGTC. Translating it yields CARGREGYEQYV.